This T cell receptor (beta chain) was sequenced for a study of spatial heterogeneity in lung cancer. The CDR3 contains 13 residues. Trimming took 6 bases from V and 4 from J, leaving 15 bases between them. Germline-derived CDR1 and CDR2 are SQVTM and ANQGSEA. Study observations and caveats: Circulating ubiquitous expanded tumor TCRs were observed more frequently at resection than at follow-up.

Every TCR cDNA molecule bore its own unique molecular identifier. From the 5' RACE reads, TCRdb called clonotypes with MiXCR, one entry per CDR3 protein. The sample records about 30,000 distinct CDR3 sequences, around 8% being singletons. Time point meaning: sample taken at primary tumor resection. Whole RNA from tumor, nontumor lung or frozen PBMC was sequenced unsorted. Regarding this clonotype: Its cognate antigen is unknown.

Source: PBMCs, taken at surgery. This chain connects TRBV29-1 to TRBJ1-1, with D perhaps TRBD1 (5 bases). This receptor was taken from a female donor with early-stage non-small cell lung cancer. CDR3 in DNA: TGCAGCGTGGCGGGACGGAGGAGCACTGAAGCTTTCTTT. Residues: CSVAGRRSTEAFF. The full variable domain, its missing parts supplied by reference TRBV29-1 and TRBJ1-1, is SAVISQKPSRDICQRGTSLTIQCQVDSQVTMMFWYRQQPGQSLTLIATANQGSEATYESGFVIDKFPISRPNLTFSTLTVSNMSPEDSSIYLCSVAGRRSTEAFFGQGTRLTVV.